The 20 T cell receptor beta chains below come from one sample, sequenced in a study of blood T cells in healthy people across ages. The authors ran a second PCR of about 7 to 12 cycles using a sample-barcoded 5' primer and a J-beta primer mix. TCRdb called the 5' RACE reads again in MiXCR, with one record for every CDR3 protein. Altogether around 1.7 million distinct CDR3 sequences are present, roughly 30% being singletons, with the ten largest covering about 8%. Material for sequencing was blood. Source of these receptors: a woman between 25 and 40 years old in good health.

This clonotype was detected many times. The rearrangement joins TRBV7-2 to TRBJ2-1; TRBD2 matches 7 bases. The CDR3 covers 19 residues. CDR1 and CDR2 from the germline V gene are SGHTA and FQGNSA. The junction had 13 bases not matched to a gene; V was cut back by 2 bases and J by 0 bases. The CDR3 DNA reads as TGTGCCAGCAGCTTAACTAGCGCGCTGGGGGGGAGCTCCTACAATGAGCAGTTCTTC. Amino acid sequence: CASSLTSALGGSSYNEQFF.

In its sample, this clonotype was seen a few times. The chain has TRBV20-1 and TRBJ2-7; 9 bases map to TRBD2. V lost 6 bases and J lost 0; bases outside the gene matches: 3. The germline gives CDR1 DFQATT, CDR2 SNEGSKA (reference sequence). This CDR3 is 13 amino acids long. CDR3 sequence reads: CSALAGLSYEQYF. Written as DNA, the CDR3 is TGCAGTGCCCTAGCGGGACTCTCCTACGAGCAGTACTTC.

J is TRBJ2-7 and V is TRBV27, with 15 bases lining up with TRBD2. The CDR3 consists of 19 residues. Germline V gives CDR1 MNHEY, CDR2 SMNVEV (reference sequence). The junction had 16 bases not matched to a gene; V was cut back by 5 bases and J by 5 bases. CDR3 nucleotide sequence: TGTGCCAGCAGTGCAAGTCCTCCGGGACTAGCGGGAGGAAAGAACGAGCAGTACTTC. As protein: CASSASPPGLAGGKNEQYF.

This clonotype has a handful of counts. A much more abundant neighbour one base away suggests this may be a read error. V and J are TRBV6-6 and TRBJ2-1, with no clear D. The ends were cut back, 6 bases at V and 4 bases at J, with 7 bases in the middle. The germline V gene encodes CDR1 MNHNY and CDR2 SVGAGI (reference sequence). The CDR3 has 12 residues. The CDR3 DNA follows: TGTGCCAGCAGCATAGGGTACAATGAGCAGTTCTTC. This gives the protein CASSIGYNEQFF.

A remark on this clonotype: With a much larger clone just one base away, this may be a read error. The V call is TRBV29-1, the J call TRBJ2-5, with 10 bases lining up with TRBD2. In germline, CDR1 is SQVTM, CDR2 ANQGSEA. The CDR3 loop spans 14 amino acids. V lost 6 bases to trimming and J lost 11 bases; unmatched junction nucleotides: 15. The CDR3 loop is CSVLSGRKGNEQYF. CDR3 sequence (DNA): TGCAGCGTACTTAGCGGGAGGAAGGGCAATGAGCAGTACTTC.

This clonotype was observed a handful of times. In DNA form, the CDR3 reads TGTGCCAGCAGCTTACTGGCCCGGGAGCTGTTTTTT. This codes for CASSLLARELFF. The V call is TRBV7-2, the J call TRBJ2-2; D unresolved. V shed 2 bases and J shed 9 bases, with 7 bases lying between them. CDR3 length: 12 amino acids. The germline V gene encodes CDR1 SGHTA and CDR2 FQGNSA.

In this sample, this clonotype turned up a few times. CDR3 coding DNA: TGTGCCAGCAGTGACCCCGGGGGATCAGCCGATACGCAGTATTTT. Translated: CASSDPGGSADTQYF. The chain couples TRBV25-1 to TRBJ2-3, with a tentative D call TRBD2 (6 bases). Germline CDR1 and CDR2: MGHDK and SYGVNS. V lost 3 bases to trimming and J lost 6 bases, with 16 bases between them. The CDR3 consists of 15 residues.

The chain uses TRBV7-9 and TRBJ2-1; D is possibly TRBD1 (6 bases). Trimming shortened V by 4 bases and J by 6 bases, and 19 bases separated the two germline ends. The CDR3 spans 16 residues. Germline-derived CDR1 and CDR2 are SEHNR and FQNEAQ (reference sequence). The CDR3 region is CASSSIPQGMSNEQFF. The CDR3 DNA is TGTGCCAGCAGCTCTATCCCACAGGGTATGTCCAATGAGCAGTTCTTC.

This chain uses TRBV6-5 with TRBJ1-1; weak D call: TRBD1 (5 bases). The CDR3 contains 10 residues. V lost 8 bases and J 10 bases, leaving 11 bases between the germline ends. Germline lookup yields CDR1 MNHEY and CDR2 SVGAGI. For the CDR3, the DNA is TGTGCCAGCTCCAGGGAAAGAGCTTTCTTT. This codes for CASSRERAFF.

The chain couples TRBV12-5 to TRBJ2-3, with 10 positions matching TRBD2. Germline CDR1 is LGHNT and CDR2 is FRNRAP. This CDR3 is built from 16 residues. V trimming: 7 bases; J trimming: 3 bases; junction bases outside the gene matches: 10. The CDR3, as DNA: TGTGCTAGTGCCCCGCAGGGTAGCGGGAGGACAGATACGCAGTATTTT. It specifies CASAPQGSGRTDTQYF.

This clonotype was observed a handful of times. The chain carries TRBV6-6 and TRBJ1-2, with 9 bases identical to TRBD1. V shed 6 bases, J shed 0 bases, and the junction held 11 bases outside the gene matches. The length of the CDR3 is 17 residues. The germline V gene encodes CDR1 MNHNY and CDR2 SVGAGI (reference sequence). CDR3 bases: TGTGCCAGCAGCCGCGCCGGGACAGGGAGGACTAACTATGGCTACACCTTC. This codes for CASSRAGTGRTNYGYTF.

This clonotype appeared a few times. The genes are TRBV12-3 or TRBV12-4 and TRBJ2-3; D gene ambiguous. The V end was cut by 6 bases, the J end by 0 bases, with 19 bases between. The CDR3 spans 17 residues. The chain's CDR3 is CASSRPGDFLSTDTQYF. In nucleotides, the CDR3 is TGTGCCAGCAGCCGCCCAGGCGACTTCCTTAGCACAGATACGCAGTATTTT.

This clonotype was picked up one time. This rearrangement joins TRBV29-1 to TRBJ2-1; TRBD2 aligns across 11 bases. The CDR3 has 14 residues. V trimming: 7 bases; J trimming: 4 bases; junction bases outside the gene matches: 6. Germline loops: CDR1 SQVTM, CDR2 ANQGSEA. CDR3 bases: TGCAGCGCCGCACCTAGCGGGAGGTACAATGAGCAGTTCTTC. Protein: CSAAPSGRYNEQFF.

This clonotype was detected ten times or more. V and J are TRBV12-3 or TRBV12-4 and TRBJ2-5; TRBD2 is a possible D gene (5 bases). This CDR3 has 14 amino acids. V lost 2 bases and J 0 bases, leaving 7 bases between the germline ends. CDR3 sequence (DNA): TGTGCCAGCAGTTTACAGCGGAACCAAGAGACCCAGTACTTC. Translating gives CASSLQRNQETQYF.

This clonotype has at least ten counts. The V call is TRBV7-2, the J call TRBJ2-1; D is uncertain. Germline CDR1 SGHTA, CDR2 FQGNSA. The V end was cut by 0 bases, the J end by 8 bases, with 11 bases between. This CDR3 is 14 amino acids long. The CDR3 bases are TGTGCCAGCAGCTTAGCGGTGTGGGCGGATGAGCAGTTCTTC. Encoded protein: CASSLAVWADEQFF.

V is TRBV5-1 and J is TRBJ2-7; 9 positions match TRBD1. This CDR3 is built from 15 residues. The J segment lost 3 bases and the V segment lost 6 bases, leaving 10 bases of the junction unmatched. The germline V gene has CDR1 SGHRS and CDR2 YFSETQ. The CDR3 loop is CASTPLGTGIYEQYF. CDR3 nucleotides: TGCGCCAGCACCCCCTTGGGGACAGGGATCTACGAGCAGTACTTC.

The chain carries TRBV7-3 and TRBJ1-5; TRBD1 is a possible D gene (5 bases). Deletions cut 5 bases from V and 11 bases from J, with 19 bases between. The CDR3 contains 14 residues. Germline CDR1 SGHTA, CDR2 FQGTGA. This CDR3 is CASSLQGALTAQHF. The DNA for the CDR3 is TGTGCCAGCAGCCTCCAAGGGGCCCTGACAGCCCAGCATTTT.

Notes on this clonotype: A much bigger clone sits one base away, suggesting this may be a read error. The V and J genes are TRBV7-9 and TRBJ2-7; 7 nucleotides match TRBD1. Germline values: CDR1 SEHNR, CDR2 FQNEAQ (reference sequence). The CDR3 loop spans 15 amino acids. Losses at the gene ends were 3 bases for V and 3 bases for J; bases not matched to a gene: 8. The CDR3 sequence: CASSLYLAGGYEQYF. The DNA for the CDR3 is TGTGCCAGCAGCTTGTATCTGGCAGGGGGCTACGAGCAGTACTTC.

This clonotype was counted ten times or more. CDR3 in amino acids: CASRGQVGSYEQYF. The DNA for the CDR3 is TGTGCCAGCAGGGGACAGGTGGGCTCCTACGAGCAGTACTTC. V and J are TRBV2 and TRBJ2-7, with 8 nucleotides matching TRBD1. The V and J ends lost 6 bases and 0 bases, in that order; junction bases with no gene match: 4. The CDR3 is 14 residues long. Germline V gene sequence: CDR1 SNHLY, CDR2 FYNNEI.

This clonotype was counted only a few times. The chain joins TRBV18 to TRBJ1-1; no firm D call. The CDR3 is 14 residues long. Trimming took 5 bases from V and 0 from J, leaving 10 bases between them. The germline CDR1 and CDR2 sequences are KGHSH and LQKENI. The CDR3 DNA reads TGTGCCAGCTCAATCTCAGAAATGAACACTGAAGCTTTCTTT. Its translation is CASSISEMNTEAFF.